This TCR beta chain was recorded in a study of OX40 agonist ivuxolimab in advanced cancers. Profiling relied on immunoSEQ multiplex PCR, and the TCRdb table lists in-frame clones only, not all of them. The sample consists of some 86,000 clones, about 86% of them appearing once. Concerning this clone: Its specificity is unknown.

Germline-derived CDR1 and CDR2 are MNHNS and SASEGT. Unmatched junction bases numbered 1, after V lost 6 bases and J lost 0 bases. This CDR3 has 15 residues. Blood samples were obtained at baseline, cycle 4 day 1, and cycle 7 day 1. General study findings and limits: In the expanded peripheral T cells, antigen specificity was never determined. Averaged across samples, CD8+ T cells carried more expanded clones than CD4+ did.

The clonotype comes from an adult with an advanced solid tumor such as melanoma, head and neck, liver or kidney cancer. V gene TRBV6-1 combines with J gene TRBJ1-4; 10 bases are a match to TRBD1. Specimen: CD4+ or CD8+ T cells sorted from blood, collected in a trial of the OX40 agonist ivuxolimab. CDR3 DNA: TGTGCCAGCAGGGACAGGGGGGCAACTAATGAAAAACTGTTTTTT. Translating gives CASRDRGATNEKLFF.